This T cell receptor (beta chain) was identified during a study of cytomegalovirus exposure and HLA in healthy donors. Study observations and caveats: When a later analysis was performed, an Asian-associated ancestry cluster reportedly had fewer N-insertions than the roughly 700-donor mean.

The V end lost 1 base, the J end lost 3 bases, and 10 bases lay between the germline ends. Germline V gives CDR1 SNHLY, CDR2 FYNNEI. This CDR3 has 15 amino acids. The PCR was carried out with 60 Vbeta primers and 13 Jbeta primers. The method was immunoSEQ multiplex PCR; TCRdb's version includes in-frame clones alone and lacks a portion of them. The sample has 25,000 or so clones; 75% to 80% are singletons. On this clone: Its specificity is unknown.

The TCR originated in a male donor in good health and CMV-seronegative. This chain connects TRBV2 to TRBJ2-1; a weak D match, TRBD1 (5 bases). Sequencing used PBMCs. CDR3 sequence (DNA): TGTGCCAGCAGTGAAGAAGGCCAGGGCTACAATGAGCAGTTCTTC. This sequence encodes CASSEEGQGYNEQFF. Combining the CDR3 with reference TRBV2 and TRBJ2-1 gives the whole variable domain EPEVTQTPSHQVTQMGQEVILRCVPISNHLYFYWYRQILGQKVEFLVSFYNNEISEKSEIFDDQFSVERPDGSNFTLKIRSTKLEDSAMYFCASSEEGQGYNEQFFGPGTRLTVL.